The 6 T cell receptor beta chains reported below all come from one sample, sequenced in a study of T cells in Graves' hyperthyroidism and ophthalmopathy. RNA transcripts provided the source from which TCR beta CDR3 regions were amplified. HTBI primers were used for first-round RT-PCR of the TCR CDR3. TCRdb recomputed calls from the multiplex PCR reads with MiXCR, one row per CDR3 protein. The sample comprises under 650,000 distinct CDR3 sequences, around 15% of which are singletons, and around 4% rests with the top ten. Sequencing used blood. The receptors were gathered from a woman under 40 with Graves' hyperthyroidism.

This clonotype appeared many times. This chain uses TRBV12-3 or TRBV12-4 with TRBJ1-5; weak D call: TRBD1 (5 bases). Trimming took 6 bases from V and 5 from J, leaving 14 bases between them. This CDR3 region has 14 residues. This chain's CDR3 is CASSLGTADQPQHF. As DNA, the CDR3 is TGTGCCAGCAGCCTCGGGACGGCGGATCAGCCCCAGCATTTT.

This clonotype has a count of ten or more. The V gene is TRBV27, the J gene TRBJ2-3, with a possible D match to TRBD2 (6 bases). The CDR3 extends over 13 amino acids. The V and J ends lost 6 bases and 3 bases respectively, with 10 bases between them. Germline V gene data show CDR1 as MNHEY and CDR2 as SMNVEV (reference sequence). The CDR3 region is CASRRELTDTQYF. The CDR3 nucleotides are TGTGCCAGCAGGCGGGAATTAACAGATACGCAGTATTTT.

Comments on this clonotype: A much larger clone lies one base from this, so it may be a read error. This rearrangement joins TRBV2 to TRBJ2-3; D is tentatively TRBD1 or TRBD2 (5 bases each). Germline V lookup: CDR1 SNHLY, CDR2 FYNNEI. The CDR3 has 15 residues. The CDR3 reads CASSGTPQRADAQYF. The DNA for the CDR3 is TGTGCCAGCAGTGGGACACCCCAGAGGGCAGATGCGCAGTATTTT.

This clonotype was counted ten times or more. The V gene is TRBV6-1, the J gene TRBJ2-3, with D maybe TRBD1 (6 bases). The CDR3 runs to 14 residues. V lost 6 bases to trimming and J lost 4 bases, with 14 bases between them. CDR1 is MNHNS, CDR2 SASEGT, per germline. CDR3 region: CASRSSGTPDTQYF. The DNA of the CDR3 is TGTGCCAGCAGGTCCTCCGGGACACCAGATACGCAGTATTTT.

Here the CDR3 reads CAISKPQREEGKTYEQYF. In nucleotides, the CDR3 is TGTGCCATCAGTAAGCCCCAGCGGGAGGAGGGGAAGACCTACGAGCAGTACTTC. The chain joins TRBV10-3 to TRBJ2-7; 9 nucleotides align to TRBD2. V dropped 5 bases and J dropped 2; count of bases not matched to a gene: 16. The germline gives CDR1 ENHRY, CDR2 SYGVKD. The CDR3 loop spans 18 amino acids.

The sample holds a few counts of this clonotype. The V and J genes are TRBV4-2 and TRBJ1-2; no definite D call. CDR1 is LGHNA and CDR2 is YNFKEQ in the germline V gene. V lost 6 bases to trimming and J lost 0 bases, with 17 bases between them. The CDR3 is made up of 16 amino acids. The CDR3 reads CASRPGSGRANYGYTF. The CDR3 region has the DNA TGTGCCAGCAGACCCGGGTCCGGGCGGGCTAACTATGGCTACACCTTC.